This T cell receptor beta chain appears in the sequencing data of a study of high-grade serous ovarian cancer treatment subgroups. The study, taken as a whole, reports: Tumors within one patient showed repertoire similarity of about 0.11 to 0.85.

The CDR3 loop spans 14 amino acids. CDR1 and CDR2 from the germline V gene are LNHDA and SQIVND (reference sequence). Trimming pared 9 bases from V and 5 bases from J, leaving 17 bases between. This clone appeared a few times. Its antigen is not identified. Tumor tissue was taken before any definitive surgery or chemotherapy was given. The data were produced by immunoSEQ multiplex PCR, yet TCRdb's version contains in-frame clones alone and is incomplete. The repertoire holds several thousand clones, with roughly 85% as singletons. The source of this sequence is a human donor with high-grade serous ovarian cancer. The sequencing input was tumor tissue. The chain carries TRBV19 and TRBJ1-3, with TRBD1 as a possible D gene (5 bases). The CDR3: CASSRDDRRNTIYF. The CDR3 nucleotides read TGTGCCAGCAGCAGAGACGACAGACGAAACACCATATATTTT.